The rows below give T cell receptor beta chains drawn from one sample of a study of T cells in Graves' hyperthyroidism and ophthalmopathy. TCRdb reanalysed the multiplex PCR reads using MiXCR and keeps one entry per CDR3 protein. The sample includes 600,000 to 900,000 distinct CDR3 sequences, around 15% of them seen just once. The sequenced sample was blood. The source of these receptors is a man between 18 and 35 years old with Graves' hyperthyroidism. Each CDR3 is given with its conserved first and last residue. A D gene is named only where the DNA matches it firmly. Expanded clones are given a class, and other clones once, few, many or no size at all.

CDR3 DNA: TGCAGTGCTAGGATAGGGGGGCAAGAGACCCAGTACTTC; CDR3 protein: CSARIGGQETQYF; J gene: TRBJ2-5; V gene: TRBV20-1; clone size: NA; D gene: NA; CDR3 length: 13
CDR3 DNA: TGCAGTGCTAGAGGCCAGCGGGAGTTGGATGAGCAGTTCTTC; CDR3 protein: CSARGQRELDEQFF; J gene: TRBJ2-1; V gene: TRBV20-1; clone size: NA; D gene: TRBD2; CDR3 length: 14
CDR3 DNA: TGTGCCAGCATCTACAGTGGTGCGCAGTTCTTC; CDR3 protein: CASIYSGAQFF; J gene: TRBJ2-1; V gene: TRBV7-9; clone size: NA; D gene: NA; CDR3 length: 11
CDR3 DNA: TGTGCCAGCAACGCAAACGACAGGGGGCAGGATCAGCCCCAGCATTTT; CDR3 protein: CASNANDRGQDQPQHF; J gene: TRBJ1-5; V gene: TRBV6-1; clone size: NA; D gene: TRBD1; CDR3 length: 16
CDR3 DNA: TGTGCCAGCAGTTCCCCCCTACGGTACGAGCAGTACTTC; CDR3 protein: CASSSPLRYEQYF; J gene: TRBJ2-7; V gene: TRBV28; clone size: many; D gene: NA; CDR3 length: 13
CDR3 DNA: TGTGCCAGCAGTTACCGGTCCTACACCCCCTACGAGCAGTACTTC; CDR3 protein: CASSYRSYTPYEQYF; J gene: TRBJ2-7; V gene: TRBV6-2/TRBV6-3; clone size: many; D gene: NA; CDR3 length: 15
CDR3 DNA: TGTGCCAGCAGCTTACTGGCTAGCGGGACTGCTAGCACAGATACGCAGTATTTT; CDR3 protein: CASSLLASGTASTDTQYF; J gene: TRBJ2-3; V gene: TRBV11-2; clone size: many; D gene: TRBD2; CDR3 length: 18
CDR3 DNA: TGTGCCAGCAGCCAAGTCGGCCACGAGCAGTACTTC; CDR3 protein: CASSQVGHEQYF; J gene: TRBJ2-7; V gene: TRBV9; clone size: NA; D gene: NA; CDR3 length: 12
CDR3 DNA: TGTGCCAGCAGATTGACAAACCAGCCCCAGCATTTT; CDR3 protein: CASRLTNQPQHF; J gene: TRBJ1-5; V gene: TRBV12-3/TRBV12-4; clone size: NA; D gene: NA; CDR3 length: 12
CDR3 DNA: TGTGCCAGCAGCCCCCGACAGGGTAGCGAAAAACTGTTTTTT; CDR3 protein: CASSPRQGSEKLFF; J gene: TRBJ1-4; V gene: TRBV13; clone size: NA; D gene: TRBD1; CDR3 length: 14
CDR3 DNA: TGTGCCAGCACATCTGAGGGGGCAAGAGATACGCAGTATTTT; CDR3 protein: CASTSEGARDTQYF; J gene: TRBJ2-3; V gene: TRBV12-3/TRBV12-4; clone size: many; D gene: TRBD1; CDR3 length: 14
CDR3 DNA: TGTGCCAGCAGTACCACGGGACTAGGTTACAATGAGCAGTTCTTC; CDR3 protein: CASSTTGLGYNEQFF; J gene: TRBJ2-1; V gene: TRBV28; clone size: many; D gene: TRBD2; CDR3 length: 15
CDR3 DNA: TGTGCCAGCAGCTTAAGACTAGCGGGGAGCACAGATACGCAGTATTTT; CDR3 protein: CASSLRLAGSTDTQYF; J gene: TRBJ2-3; V gene: TRBV7-2; clone size: many; D gene: TRBD2; CDR3 length: 16
CDR3 DNA: TGCAGTGCTAGAGATTCGGGCGGGCCTAGCACAGATACGCAGTATTTT; CDR3 protein: CSARDSGGPSTDTQYF; J gene: TRBJ2-3; V gene: TRBV20-1; clone size: NA; D gene: NA; CDR3 length: 16
CDR3 DNA: TGTGCCAGCAGCTACGGGCTGCTTGCTCCCTACGAGCAGTACTTC; CDR3 protein: CASSYGLLAPYEQYF; J gene: TRBJ2-7; V gene: TRBV7-8; clone size: NA; D gene: NA; CDR3 length: 15
CDR3 DNA: TGTGCCAGCAGCCAAGTGCTGCAGAGCTCCTACAATGAGCAGTTCTTC; CDR3 protein: CASSQVLQSSYNEQFF; J gene: TRBJ2-1; V gene: TRBV3-1; clone size: few; D gene: NA; CDR3 length: 16
CDR3 DNA: TGTGCCAGCAGTGAAGGGGGCAGGGACAATGAGCAGTTCTTC; CDR3 protein: CASSEGGRDNEQFF; J gene: TRBJ2-1; V gene: TRBV6-1; clone size: NA; D gene: NA; CDR3 length: 14
CDR3 DNA: TGTGCCAGCAGCCAAGGGACAGCTAATGAAAAACTGTTTTTT; CDR3 protein: CASSQGTANEKLFF; J gene: TRBJ1-4; V gene: TRBV11-2; clone size: many; D gene: TRBD1; CDR3 length: 14
CDR3 DNA: TGTGCCAGCAGTCGTTCGGGGGGCGATGAGCAGTTCTTC; CDR3 protein: CASSRSGGDEQFF; J gene: TRBJ2-1; V gene: TRBV6-2/TRBV6-3; clone size: NA; D gene: NA; CDR3 length: 13
CDR3 DNA: TGCGCCAGCAGCTTGGCCCCGACAGTTGGGGAGACCCAGTACTTC; CDR3 protein: CASSLAPTVGETQYF; J gene: TRBJ2-5; V gene: TRBV5-1; clone size: NA; D gene: NA; CDR3 length: 15
CDR3 DNA: TGCAGTGCTAGGGGCGGACAGGGCGATCAGCCCCAGCATTTT; CDR3 protein: CSARGGQGDQPQHF; J gene: TRBJ1-5; V gene: TRBV20-1; clone size: NA; D gene: TRBD1; CDR3 length: 14
CDR3 DNA: TGTGCCAGCAGCCAAGACAGGGAAGGGTTCGAGCAGTACTTC; CDR3 protein: CASSQDREGFEQYF; J gene: TRBJ2-7; V gene: TRBV6-2/TRBV6-3; clone size: many; D gene: TRBD1; CDR3 length: 14
CDR3 DNA: TGTGCCAGCAGCCAGCGGGGGCGGGGCACAGATACGCAGTATTTT; CDR3 protein: CASSQRGRGTDTQYF; J gene: TRBJ2-3; V gene: TRBV2; clone size: many; D gene: TRBD2; CDR3 length: 15
CDR3 DNA: TGCGCCAGCAAGGCGACAGGGGAGGTGACAGATACGCAGTATTTT; CDR3 protein: CASKATGEVTDTQYF; J gene: TRBJ2-3; V gene: TRBV5-1; clone size: NA; D gene: TRBD1; CDR3 length: 15
CDR3 DNA: TGCGCCAGCAGCCAGACGACAGGGAGAGGGGAGACCCAGTACTTC; CDR3 protein: CASSQTTGRGETQYF; J gene: TRBJ2-5; V gene: TRBV4-1; clone size: NA; D gene: TRBD1; CDR3 length: 15
CDR3 DNA: TGTGCCTGGAGTCTATACAACCGGGACAGGGAAGCTTTCTTT; CDR3 protein: CAWSLYNRDREAFF; J gene: TRBJ1-1; V gene: TRBV30; clone size: many; D gene: TRBD1; CDR3 length: 14
CDR3 DNA: TGTGCCAGCAGCTTTCGTCCGGCTAACACCGGGGAGCTGTTTTTT; CDR3 protein: CASSFRPANTGELFF; J gene: TRBJ2-2; V gene: TRBV6-1; clone size: NA; D gene: NA; CDR3 length: 15
CDR3 DNA: TGTGCCAGCAGCCCCCGGGCAGGGGGTCCCTACGAGCAGTACTTC; CDR3 protein: CASSPRAGGPYEQYF; J gene: TRBJ2-7; V gene: TRBV7-9; clone size: NA; D gene: TRBD1; CDR3 length: 15
CDR3 DNA: TGTGCCAGCAGCTTGAAACTTTCGGGCGACAATGAGCAGTTCTTC; CDR3 protein: CASSLKLSGDNEQFF; J gene: TRBJ2-1; V gene: TRBV7-3; clone size: many; D gene: NA; CDR3 length: 15
CDR3 DNA: TGTGCCAGCAGCGTAGAACCCCGGAACACCGGGGAGCTGTTTTTT; CDR3 protein: CASSVEPRNTGELFF; J gene: TRBJ2-2; V gene: TRBV9; clone size: few; D gene: NA; CDR3 length: 15
CDR3 DNA: TGTGCCAGCAGCGTAGAGGGGATACATAGGGACGAGCAGTACTTC; CDR3 protein: CASSVEGIHRDEQYF; J gene: TRBJ2-7; V gene: TRBV9; clone size: once; D gene: NA; CDR3 length: 15
CDR3 DNA: TGCGCCAGCAGCCAAGATCGAGCGGGAGTCGGCGAGCAGTACTTC; CDR3 protein: CASSQDRAGVGEQYF; J gene: TRBJ2-7; V gene: TRBV4-1; clone size: NA; D gene: TRBD2; CDR3 length: 15
CDR3 DNA: TGTGCCAGTAGTATCCTCGGACCGAGTTCTGGAAACACCATATATTTT; CDR3 protein: CASSILGPSSGNTIYF; J gene: TRBJ1-3; V gene: TRBV19; clone size: NA; D gene: NA; CDR3 length: 16
CDR3 DNA: TGCGCCAGCAGCGTTTCAACAGGGGTTCACATCCGCTATGGCTACACCTTC; CDR3 protein: CASSVSTGVHIRYGYTF; J gene: TRBJ1-2; V gene: TRBV5-1; clone size: NA; D gene: TRBD1; CDR3 length: 17
CDR3 DNA: TGTGCCAGCATCCCCGGACAGACCGTAGGAAAACTGTTTTTT; CDR3 protein: CASIPGQTVGKLFF; J gene: TRBJ1-4; V gene: TRBV28; clone size: many; D gene: NA; CDR3 length: 14
CDR3 DNA: TGCGCCAGCAGCCAACCTAGCGGGAGAGGGGATGAGCAGTTCTTC; CDR3 protein: CASSQPSGRGDEQFF; J gene: TRBJ2-1; V gene: TRBV4-1; clone size: NA; D gene: TRBD2; CDR3 length: 15
CDR3 DNA: TGTGCCAGCAGTTACTCCGGCCGGAGGGCTTTCTTT; CDR3 protein: CASSYSGRRAFF; J gene: TRBJ1-1; V gene: TRBV6-2/TRBV6-3; clone size: NA; D gene: NA; CDR3 length: 12
CDR3 DNA: TGTGCCAGCAGCCCAACCTGGGCTAGCCCCGGGGAGCTGTTTTTT; CDR3 protein: CASSPTWASPGELFF; J gene: TRBJ2-2; V gene: TRBV7-9; clone size: NA; D gene: NA; CDR3 length: 15
CDR3 DNA: TGTGCCAGCAGTTTTAGGAACCCGTCCCTCCTCTACGAGCAGTACTTC; CDR3 protein: CASSFRNPSLLYEQYF; J gene: TRBJ2-7; V gene: TRBV12-3/TRBV12-4; clone size: NA; D gene: NA; CDR3 length: 16
CDR3 DNA: TGTGCCAGCAGCGGCCAGGGTCACTACGAGCAGTACTTC; CDR3 protein: CASSGQGHYEQYF; J gene: TRBJ2-7; V gene: TRBV28; clone size: many; D gene: NA; CDR3 length: 13
CDR3 DNA: TGTGCCAGCAGTTTGATCGGGGAACCCTACAATGAGCAGTTCTTC; CDR3 protein: CASSLIGEPYNEQFF; J gene: TRBJ2-1; V gene: TRBV28; clone size: NA; D gene: NA; CDR3 length: 15
CDR3 DNA: TGTGCCAGCAGCCTGGGACTAGCGGGTAATACGCAGTATTTT; CDR3 protein: CASSLGLAGNTQYF; J gene: TRBJ2-3; V gene: TRBV7-2; clone size: few; D gene: TRBD2; CDR3 length: 14
CDR3 DNA: TGTGCCACCAGCAGAGATTCCAGCTCCTATGGCTACACCTTC; CDR3 protein: CATSRDSSSYGYTF; J gene: TRBJ1-2; V gene: TRBV15; clone size: NA; D gene: NA; CDR3 length: 14
CDR3 DNA: TGTGCCAGCTCACCACGGGAGGCAGATACGCAGTATTTT; CDR3 protein: CASSPREADTQYF; J gene: TRBJ2-3; V gene: TRBV18; clone size: many; D gene: NA; CDR3 length: 13
CDR3 DNA: TGTGCCAGCAGCCCGGACAGGGTGACCCAGCATTTT; CDR3 protein: CASSPDRVTQHF; J gene: TRBJ1-5; V gene: TRBV7-2; clone size: NA; D gene: TRBD1; CDR3 length: 12
CDR3 DNA: TGCGCCAGCAGCTTGGCCTACGGGGCGATCGGTGCCGCCGTGCAGTTCTTC; CDR3 protein: CASSLAYGAIGAAVQFF; J gene: TRBJ2-1; V gene: TRBV5-1; clone size: many; D gene: NA; CDR3 length: 17
CDR3 DNA: TGTGCCAGCAACGAAACCGCCTGGGTCGGTCCCCAGCATTTT; CDR3 protein: CASNETAWVGPQHF; J gene: TRBJ1-5; V gene: TRBV7-2; clone size: NA; D gene: NA; CDR3 length: 14
CDR3 DNA: TGTGCCAGCTCACCACTGACAGGGGGCGTCGGCACTGAAGCTTTCTTT; CDR3 protein: CASSPLTGGVGTEAFF; J gene: TRBJ1-1; V gene: TRBV18; clone size: many; D gene: TRBD1; CDR3 length: 16
CDR3 DNA: TGCAGTGCTTCCAGGGGGATGAACACCGGGGAGCTGTTTTTT; CDR3 protein: CSASRGMNTGELFF; J gene: TRBJ2-2; V gene: TRBV20-1; clone size: few; D gene: TRBD1; CDR3 length: 14
CDR3 DNA: TGTGCTAGTGGTTTGCCCCGAGGAGGTGGGCAGTACTTC; CDR3 protein: CASGLPRGGGQYF; J gene: TRBJ2-7; V gene: TRBV12-5; clone size: NA; D gene: NA; CDR3 length: 13
CDR3 DNA: TGCAGTGCTAGATCGGACAGCGAGCAGTACTTC; CDR3 protein: CSARSDSEQYF; J gene: TRBJ2-7; V gene: TRBV20-1; clone size: many; D gene: NA; CDR3 length: 11
CDR3 DNA: TGTGCCAGCAGTGGGTCAGGGGGAGGGCCAGAGGACGAGCAGTACTTC; CDR3 protein: CASSGSGGGPEDEQYF; J gene: TRBJ2-7; V gene: TRBV2; clone size: many; D gene: NA; CDR3 length: 16
CDR3 DNA: TGCAGTGCTAGAGATTTCGGGCAGGGAGCTTTCTTT; CDR3 protein: CSARDFGQGAFF; J gene: TRBJ1-1; V gene: TRBV20-1; clone size: NA; D gene: NA; CDR3 length: 12